This paragraph reports one TCR beta chain. Its antigen is currently unknown. Clones were read by immunoSEQ multiplex PCR, and TCRdb kept only the in-frame ones, dropping some. This sample yields 40,000 to 55,000 clones, of which around three quarters are seen a single time; roughly 4.9% belongs to the top ten. The V end lost 2 bases, the J end lost 0 bases, and 9 bases lay between the germline ends. The CDR3 is made up of 15 amino acids. Germline CDR1 MGHDK, CDR2 SYGVNS. This sample was included in a study of T cells in localized non-small cell lung cancer. Findings and caveats of the study: Only one tumor region was sequenced, so heterogeneity remains possible. Patients showing higher blood T cell density tended to see longer overall survival. Uninvolved adjacent lung, not tumor, had the highest T cell clonality. Within adjacent lung there appeared a median around 55 of the top 100 tumor clones.

V and J are TRBV25-1 and TRBJ2-3; D remains ambiguous. The clonotype was recovered from a woman between 35 and 75 years old with stage II lung adenocarcinoma. The sample was PBMCs, taken before any cancer treatment. CDR3 loop: CASSERQPSTDTQYF. CDR3 in DNA: TGTGCCAGCAGTGAACGTCAGCCTAGCACAGATACGCAGTATTTT. Filled out from reference TRBV25-1 and TRBJ2-3, the complete variable domain reads EADIYQTPRYLVIGTGKKITLECSQTMGHDKMYWYQQDPGMELHLIHYSYGVNSTEKGDLSSESTVSRIRTEHFPLTLESARPSHTSQYLCASSERQPSTDTQYFGPGTRLTVL.